This T cell receptor (beta chain) was documented in a study of T-cell reconstitution after alpha-beta-depleted transplantation in children. General study points: Newly made T cells mostly supplied T-cell counts and diversity one year after transplant.

Note on this clonotype: Its specificity is unknown.

Per the germline V gene, CDR1 is SEHNR and CDR2 is FQNEAQ (reference sequence). V lost 5 bases, J lost 7 bases, and 12 bases lay in between. The length of the CDR3 is 12 residues. The TCRbeta library was prepared with unique molecular identifiers. TCRdb recomputed calls from the PCR reads with MiXCR, one row per CDR3 protein. The repertoire consists of some 80,000 distinct CDR3 sequences, with about a sixth occurring once and the leading ten covering roughly half. The TCR originated in a male patient between 2 and 15 years old who had a stem cell transplant for acute lymphoblastic leukemia, so the T cells may come from the graft donor. This rearrangement joins TRBV7-9 to TRBJ2-7; D possibly corresponds to TRBD2 (5 bases). The sample in question was PBMCs, mostly from graft donor cells, obtained 360 days after TCRalphabeta/CD19-depleted stem cell transplant. For the CDR3, the DNA is TGTGCCAGCAGCCCAGGAGGTGTAGAGCAGTACTTC. Translated, it gives CASSPGGVEQYF.